The clone carrying this T cell receptor beta chain was detected only once. This sample is part of a study of blood T cell repertoires in COVID-19. The repertoire was sequenced with immunoSEQ multiplex PCR; TCRdb's copy has only in-frame clones and lacks some. The repertoire holds some 380,000 clones, with approximately 88% as singletons. The CDR3 extends over 16 amino acids. Germline V gene lookup returns CDR1 SGHRS and CDR2 YFSETQ. The V and J ends lost 0 bases and 5 bases respectively, with 17 bases between them. This sequence originates from a woman in her forties with acute COVID-19. The chain has TRBV5-1 and TRBJ1-1; the D is unclear. The specimen was PBMCs or T cells enriched from blood (not recorded which). CDR3 bases: TGCGCCAGCAGCTTGGCCAGGTCAGCTGGGCAGACTGAAGCTTTCTTT. This encodes CASSLARSAGQTEAFF. The full variable domain, rest sourced from reference TRBV5-1 and TRBJ1-1, is KAGVTQTPRYLIKTRGQQVTLSCSPISGHRSVSWYQQTPGQGLQFLFEYFSETQRNKGNFPGRFSGRQFSNSRSEMNVSTLELGDSALYLCASSLARSAGQTEAFFGQGTRLTVV.